By share, the clone carrying this TCR beta chain counts as large (0.1 to 1%). The target antigen is unknown. Clones were read by immunoSEQ multiplex PCR, and TCRdb kept only the in-frame ones, dropping some. Of 1,000 to 1,500 clones in the sample, roughly 20% are singletons; the top ten hold 20% to 25%. The sample comes from a study of T cells in localized non-small cell lung cancer. CDR1 is MNHGY, CDR2 SAAAGT, per germline. This CDR3 comprises 15 residues. The trim removed 4 bases at V and 1 base at J, leaving 5 bases unmatched. Atypia-free adjacent lung came from at least 2 cm beyond the tumor margin. Study results and limitations: A median roughly 57 of the top 100 tumor clones appeared in adjacent lung. Uninvolved adjacent lung showed higher T cell clonality than tumor.

The source material was normal lung tissue next to the tumor, sampled before any cancer treatment. The sequence derives from a male donor at least 60 years old with stage III lung adenocarcinoma. The chain uses TRBV6-8 and TRBJ1-1; 8 bases agree with TRBD1. CDR3 region: CASSSNDRGNTEAFF. CDR3 sequence (DNA): TGTGCCAGCAGTTCGAACGACAGGGGGAACACTGAAGCTTTCTTT.